This is a list of T cell receptor beta chains from one sample in a study of technical replicates of blood from a few donors. Sequenced by immunoSEQ multiplex PCR; TCRdb stores in-frame clones only, minus some. The repertoire has tens of thousands of clones, 80% to 95% of them found once; the top ten carry 0.39%. The sequenced material came from T cells isolated from PBMCs. The receptor source for this set is a human donor in good health. Some clones in this sample may be carry-over from other donors' samples. CDR3s include the opening cysteine and the closing phenylalanine or tryptophan. A D gene is named only where the DNA matches it firmly. The size of a clone is reported for some rows only, either as once, few or many, or as a class for expanded clones.

abundance: once; v_gene: TRBV19; d_gene: TRBD1; j_gene: TRBJ1-1; CDR3nt: TGTGCCAGTAGTCCGGGACAGTTGAACACTGAAGCTTTCTTT; CDR3aa: CASSPGQLNTEAFF
abundance: NA; v_gene: TRBV27; d_gene: NA; j_gene: TRBJ1-2; CDR3nt: TGTGCCAGCAGTTTATATGGAGACAGCTATGGCTACACCTTC; CDR3aa: CASSLYGDSYGYTF
abundance: NA; v_gene: TRBV2; d_gene: NA; j_gene: TRBJ2-2; CDR3nt: TGTGCCAGCACTAATACCGGGGAGCTGTTTTTT; CDR3aa: CASTNTGELFF
abundance: NA; v_gene: TRBV18; d_gene: TRBD1; j_gene: TRBJ2-5; CDR3nt: TGTGCCAGCTCACCAGGGCAGGGGGCCGGAGAGACCCAGTACTTC; CDR3aa: CASSPGQGAGETQYF
abundance: once; v_gene: TRBV6-5; d_gene: TRBD1; j_gene: TRBJ1-5; CDR3nt: TGTGCCAGCAGTTCTGACAGGGGGAGGAATCAGCCCCAGCATTTT; CDR3aa: CASSSDRGRNQPQHF
abundance: once; v_gene: TRBV2; d_gene: TRBD2; j_gene: TRBJ2-5; CDR3nt: TGTGCCAGCAGACTCGGACTAGCCAAAGAGACCCAGTACTTC; CDR3aa: CASRLGLAKETQYF
abundance: NA; v_gene: TRBV6-1; d_gene: NA; j_gene: TRBJ1-2; CDR3nt: TGTGCCAGCACCCCTTGGGAGGGACGCTACACCTTC; CDR3aa: CASTPWEGRYTF
abundance: NA; v_gene: TRBV5-4; d_gene: NA; j_gene: TRBJ1-2; CDR3nt: TGTGCCAGCAGCTTGGATATTTCAGGGGGCTACACCTTC; CDR3aa: CASSLDISGGYTF
abundance: NA; v_gene: TRBV19; d_gene: NA; j_gene: TRBJ2-7; CDR3nt: TGTGCCAGTAGTACCCATTCGGTCTACGAGCAGTACTTC; CDR3aa: CASSTHSVYEQYF
abundance: NA; v_gene: TRBV5-1; d_gene: TRBD2; j_gene: TRBJ2-5; CDR3nt: TGCGCCAGCAGCTCTCAGGGACTACCCACTTACCAAGAGACCCAGTACTTC; CDR3aa: CASSSQGLPTYQETQYF
abundance: NA; v_gene: TRBV4-1; d_gene: NA; j_gene: TRBJ2-1; CDR3nt: TGCGCCAGCAGCCAAGCACCAGCGTCCTACAATGAGCAGTTCTTC; CDR3aa: CASSQAPASYNEQFF
abundance: NA; v_gene: TRBV27; d_gene: NA; j_gene: TRBJ1-4; CDR3nt: TGTGCCAGCAGTTTTCGTCAGAAACTGTTTTTT; CDR3aa: CASSFRQKLFF
abundance: NA; v_gene: TRBV9; d_gene: TRBD2; j_gene: TRBJ2-3; CDR3nt: TGTGCCAGCAGCGTATGGACTAGCGGGATAACAGATACGCAGTATTTT; CDR3aa: CASSVWTSGITDTQYF
abundance: NA; v_gene: TRBV30; d_gene: TRBD1; j_gene: TRBJ1-1; CDR3nt: TGTGCCTGGGGGGGGGACAGGTTTATGAACACTGAAGCTTTCTTT; CDR3aa: CAWGGDRFMNTEAFF
abundance: NA; v_gene: TRBV6-5; d_gene: NA; j_gene: TRBJ1-5; CDR3nt: TGTGCCAGCGGACAGCAGCGGAACAGCAATCAGCCCCAGCATTTT; CDR3aa: CASGQQRNSNQPQHF
abundance: NA; v_gene: TRBV19; d_gene: NA; j_gene: TRBJ1-4; CDR3nt: TGTGCCAGTAAAAACAGGGCAACTAATGAAAAACTGTTTTTT; CDR3aa: CASKNRATNEKLFF
abundance: NA; v_gene: TRBV7-9; d_gene: TRBD2; j_gene: TRBJ2-4; CDR3nt: TGTGCCAGCAGCGCGGGGGGTACCAAAAACATTCAGTACTTC; CDR3aa: CASSAGGTKNIQYF
abundance: NA; v_gene: TRBV27; d_gene: NA; j_gene: TRBJ1-2; CDR3nt: TGTGCCAGCAGTTTAGGGGCAGGGGCGCCGGGTGGCTACACCTTC; CDR3aa: CASSLGAGAPGGYTF
abundance: few; v_gene: TRBV9; d_gene: TRBD2; j_gene: TRBJ2-3; CDR3nt: TGTGCCAGCAGCGTAGGACTAGCGGGAGTCGCAGATACGCAGTATTTT; CDR3aa: CASSVGLAGVADTQYF
abundance: NA; v_gene: TRBV6-1; d_gene: NA; j_gene: TRBJ1-1; CDR3nt: TGTGCCAGCAGTGCTCTAGAGGTCACTGAAGCTTTCTTT; CDR3aa: CASSALEVTEAFF
abundance: NA; v_gene: TRBV28; d_gene: NA; j_gene: TRBJ2-1; CDR3nt: TGTGCCAGCAGTCCGCTCTACAGTGTACAGAAGTACAATGAGCAGTTCTTC; CDR3aa: CASSPLYSVQKYNEQFF
abundance: NA; v_gene: TRBV28; d_gene: NA; j_gene: TRBJ2-7; CDR3nt: TGTGCCAGCAGTCTCCGCTACGAGCAGTACTTC; CDR3aa: CASSLRYEQYF
abundance: NA; v_gene: TRBV6-1; d_gene: TRBD1; j_gene: TRBJ2-7; CDR3nt: TGTGCCAGCAGTGAAGCGGGGACAGCCTACGAGCAGTACTTC; CDR3aa: CASSEAGTAYEQYF
abundance: NA; v_gene: TRBV7-8; d_gene: TRBD2; j_gene: TRBJ2-3; CDR3nt: TGTGCCAGCTTCGGACTAGCGGGCCGTAGCACAGATACGCAGTATTTT; CDR3aa: CASFGLAGRSTDTQYF
abundance: NA; v_gene: TRBV6-5; d_gene: TRBD1; j_gene: TRBJ1-1; CDR3nt: TGTGCCAGCAGAAACGACAGGGACAACACTGAAGCTTTCTTT; CDR3aa: CASRNDRDNTEAFF
abundance: NA; v_gene: TRBV28; d_gene: TRBD1; j_gene: TRBJ2-7; CDR3nt: TGTGCCAGCAGTCCGGAAGGACAGGGGGACGGCGAGCAGTACTTC; CDR3aa: CASSPEGQGDGEQYF
abundance: NA; v_gene: TRBV27; d_gene: NA; j_gene: TRBJ1-5; CDR3nt: TGTGCCAGCAGTGTACAGGCTAATCAGCCCCAGCATTTT; CDR3aa: CASSVQANQPQHF
abundance: NA; v_gene: TRBV29-1; d_gene: NA; j_gene: TRBJ2-2; CDR3nt: TGCAGCGTTGAATTTCTACAGCAGAACACCGGGGAGCTGTTTTTT; CDR3aa: CSVEFLQQNTGELFF
abundance: NA; v_gene: TRBV4-1; d_gene: NA; j_gene: TRBJ1-1; CDR3nt: TGCGCCAGCAGACCCACAGCTATGAACACTGAAGCTTTCTTT; CDR3aa: CASRPTAMNTEAFF
abundance: NA; v_gene: TRBV10-3; d_gene: TRBD1; j_gene: TRBJ1-2; CDR3nt: TGTGCCATCAGTGGGACAGGGGTCGCCTCCGGCTACACCTTC; CDR3aa: CAISGTGVASGYTF
abundance: NA; v_gene: TRBV29-1; d_gene: TRBD2; j_gene: TRBJ2-1; CDR3nt: TGCAGCGTTGATGGGACTAGCGGGGGCTCCTACAATGAGCAGTTCTTC; CDR3aa: CSVDGTSGGSYNEQFF
abundance: NA; v_gene: TRBV5-6; d_gene: NA; j_gene: TRBJ2-1; CDR3nt: TGTGCCAGCAGCTTTCGAGACAGAGCCAATGAGCAGTTCTTC; CDR3aa: CASSFRDRANEQFF
abundance: NA; v_gene: TRBV7-9; d_gene: NA; j_gene: TRBJ2-1; CDR3nt: TGTGCCAGCAGCTTCACGAGCTCCTACAATGAGCAGTTCTTC; CDR3aa: CASSFTSSYNEQFF
abundance: NA; v_gene: TRBV5-1; d_gene: TRBD1; j_gene: TRBJ1-3; CDR3nt: TGCGCCAGCAGCTTGGTTGCGACAGGGGACATGGGAAACACCATATATTTT; CDR3aa: CASSLVATGDMGNTIYF
abundance: NA; v_gene: TRBV6-5; d_gene: NA; j_gene: TRBJ1-1; CDR3nt: TGTGCCAGCAGTCTGATAGGGGGCACTGAAGCTTTCTTT; CDR3aa: CASSLIGGTEAFF
abundance: NA; v_gene: TRBV5-4; d_gene: TRBD2; j_gene: TRBJ2-2; CDR3nt: TGTGCCAGCAGCGGGGGACTAGCGGAGAACACCGGGGAGCTGTTTTTT; CDR3aa: CASSGGLAENTGELFF
abundance: NA; v_gene: TRBV11-1; d_gene: TRBD2; j_gene: TRBJ2-5; CDR3nt: TGTGCCAGCAGCTTAGAGGCCCTAGCGGGGCAAGAGACCCAGTACTTC; CDR3aa: CASSLEALAGQETQYF
abundance: NA; v_gene: TRBV11-3; d_gene: NA; j_gene: TRBJ2-7; CDR3nt: TGTGCCAGCAGCTTAGGCGGAGGCACCTACGAGCAGTACTTC; CDR3aa: CASSLGGGTYEQYF
abundance: NA; v_gene: TRBV6-6; d_gene: TRBD2; j_gene: TRBJ2-7; CDR3nt: TGTGCCAGCAGTTACCTTCCTAGCGGGAGTTACGAGCAGTACTTC; CDR3aa: CASSYLPSGSYEQYF
abundance: NA; v_gene: TRBV19; d_gene: TRBD1; j_gene: TRBJ1-1; CDR3nt: TGTGCCAGCCGTGAAAGGGGGCTCACTGAAGCTTTCTTT; CDR3aa: CASRERGLTEAFF
abundance: NA; v_gene: TRBV4-1; d_gene: TRBD1; j_gene: TRBJ1-1; CDR3nt: TGCGCCAGCAGCCAAGATCAGGGGGTGGCGAACACTGAAGCTTTCTTT; CDR3aa: CASSQDQGVANTEAFF
abundance: NA; v_gene: TRBV4-2; d_gene: NA; j_gene: TRBJ1-1; CDR3nt: TGTGCCAGCAGCCAAGAGGGATTTGGGGGGGGAGGAAGAACTGAAGCTTTCTTT; CDR3aa: CASSQEGFGGGGRTEAFF
abundance: NA; v_gene: TRBV15; d_gene: NA; j_gene: TRBJ2-2; CDR3nt: TGTGCCACCAGACCTGGACAGAACACCGGGGAGCTGTTTTTT; CDR3aa: CATRPGQNTGELFF
abundance: NA; v_gene: TRBV28; d_gene: NA; j_gene: TRBJ2-1; CDR3nt: TGTGCCAGCAGTTTCAGACAGGACCCTTACAATGAGCAGTTCTTC; CDR3aa: CASSFRQDPYNEQFF
abundance: NA; v_gene: TRBV6-1; d_gene: NA; j_gene: TRBJ2-1; CDR3nt: TGTGCCAGCAGTGAAATGTCTTCAGGGGAGCAGTTCTTC; CDR3aa: CASSEMSSGEQFF
abundance: once; v_gene: TRBV6-1; d_gene: NA; j_gene: TRBJ1-1; CDR3nt: TGTGCCAGCAGTCAATCAGGGGCCCCTGAAGCTTTCTTT; CDR3aa: CASSQSGAPEAFF
abundance: NA; v_gene: TRBV19; d_gene: TRBD2; j_gene: TRBJ2-1; CDR3nt: TGTGCCAGTAGTACTAAGACTAGCATACATGAGCAGTTCTTC; CDR3aa: CASSTKTSIHEQFF
abundance: NA; v_gene: TRBV15; d_gene: NA; j_gene: TRBJ1-1; CDR3nt: TGTGCCACCAGCAGAGATAGGGGGAACACTGAAGCTTTCTTT; CDR3aa: CATSRDRGNTEAFF
abundance: once; v_gene: TRBV4-3; d_gene: TRBD1; j_gene: TRBJ1-1; CDR3nt: TGCGCCAGCAGCCTATTAGTCGGGACAGCGAACACTGAAGCTTTCTTT; CDR3aa: CASSLLVGTANTEAFF
abundance: NA; v_gene: TRBV15; d_gene: NA; j_gene: TRBJ1-1; CDR3nt: TGTGCCACCAGCATACGACAGGAGAGGGACACTGAAGCTTTCTTT; CDR3aa: CATSIRQERDTEAFF